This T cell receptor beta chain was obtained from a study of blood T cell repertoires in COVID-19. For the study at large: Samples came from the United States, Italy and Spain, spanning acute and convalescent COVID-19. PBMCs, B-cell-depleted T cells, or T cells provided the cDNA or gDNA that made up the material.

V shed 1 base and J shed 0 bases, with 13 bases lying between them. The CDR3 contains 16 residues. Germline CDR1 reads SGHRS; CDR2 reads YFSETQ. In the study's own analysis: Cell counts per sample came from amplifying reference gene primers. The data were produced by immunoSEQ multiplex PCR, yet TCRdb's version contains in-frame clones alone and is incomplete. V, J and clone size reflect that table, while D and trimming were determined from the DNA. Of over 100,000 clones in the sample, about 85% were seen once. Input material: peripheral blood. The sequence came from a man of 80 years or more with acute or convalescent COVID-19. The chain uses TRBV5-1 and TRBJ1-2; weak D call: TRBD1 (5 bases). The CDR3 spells CASSLPGLDSNYGYTF. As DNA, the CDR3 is TGCGCCAGCAGCTTGCCGGGACTTGATTCTAACTATGGCTACACCTTC.